This record concerns one TCR beta chain sequence. Its antigen remains unknown. Germline and junction disagree at one end, which may indicate a read error. The CDR3 is 15 residues long. The germline gives CDR1 MNHEY, CDR2 SMNVEV (reference sequence). Stable hyperthyroidism was defined by absence of ophthalmopathy within 18 months of follow-up. PBMCs stemmed from 7.5 to 10 ml of fresh peripheral blood. The sample originates from a study of Graves' ophthalmopathy and Graves' hyperthyroidism. The authors amplified TCR beta CDR3 regions, and they did so from RNA transcripts for repertoire sequencing. Following a first-round RT-PCR that used HTBI primers, a second-round multiplex PCR was carried out. TCRdb used MiXCR to reprocess the multiplex PCR reads, holding one entry per CDR3 protein. There are about 380,000 distinct CDR3 sequences in the sample; 15% occur only once, and about 7% lies in the top ten.

Study-level points and caveats: Predictions made by the model for ophthalmopathy progression reached 70.59% sensitivity and around 72% specificity.

The chain couples TRBV27 to TRBJ2-2; either TRBD1 or TRBD2 may supply D (6 bases each). The TCR originated in a woman between 18 and 29 years old with stable Graves' hyperthyroidism. Sequenced input: peripheral blood. CDR3 amino acids: CASSLAAGATGGLFF. CDR3 coding DNA: TGTGCCAGCAGTTTAGCGGCAGGGGCCACCGGGGGGCTGTTTTTT.